The entry that follows covers one T cell receptor (beta chain) sequence. Its antigen is undetermined. The germline V and J ends were trimmed by 5 bases and 2 bases, with 5 bases remaining between them. Per the germline V gene, CDR1 is SGHTA and CDR2 is FQGNSA. CDR3 size: 12 residues. This table comes from immunoSEQ multiplex PCR, and its TCRdb copy is limited to in-frame clones, with some not included. Among about 350,000 clones listed, about 90% were seen once. The entry originates in a study of Ad26.COV2.S vaccination and SARS-CoV-2 variants. Findings and caveats of the study: Comparability of non-spike TCR breadth was observed across vaccine and placebo recipients.

The source is a human donor who had recovered from COVID-19. The sequencing used peripheral blood, collected after recovery from COVID-19. The V gene is TRBV7-2, the J gene TRBJ2-3; D not certain. The CDR3 DNA sequence: TGTGCCAGCAGCATAAACACAGATACGCAGTATTTT. This codes for CASSINTDTQYF. The whole variable domain, remainder taken from reference TRBV7-2 and TRBJ2-3, is GAGVSQSPSNKVTEKGKDVELRCDPISGHTALYWYRQSLGQGLEFLIYFQGNSAPDKSGLPSDRFSAERTGGSVSTLTIQRTQQEDSAVYLCASSINTDTQYFGPGTRLTVL.